The 24 T cell receptor beta chains below all came from one sample that was sequenced in a study of blood T cells in healthy people across ages. The second PCR ran about 6 to 11 cycles with a sample-barcoded 5' primer and J-beta primers. One entry per CDR3 protein results from TCRdb running MiXCR on the 5' RACE reads. The sample consists of 800,000 to 950,000 distinct CDR3 sequences, about 44% of them appearing once. Source material: blood. The receptors come from a man younger than 40 in good health.

The rearrangement uses TRBV7-2 and TRBJ1-2, with 7 bases matching TRBD1. The CDR3 contains 16 residues. The V gene end was trimmed by 5 bases and the J gene end by 8 bases; junction bases not matched to a gene: 17. CDR1 and CDR2 from the germline V gene are SGHTA and FQGNSA. CDR3 nucleotide sequence: TGTGCCAGCAGCCCAAACTACAGGGGAGCCTTTGGAGGCTACACCTTC. It encodes CASSPNYRGAFGGYTF.

This clonotype was detected only a few times. The chain combines TRBV10-3 with TRBJ1-2; unclear D gene. CDR3 size: 13 residues. The germline V and J ends were trimmed by 7 bases and 4 bases, with 13 bases remaining between them. Germline CDR1 ENHRY, CDR2 SYGVKD. CDR3 bases: TGTGCCATCACCGATGGAGGGTCCTATGGCTACACCTTC. This sequence encodes CAITDGGSYGYTF.

The J gene is TRBJ2-7, the V gene TRBV5-1, with 10 bases aligning to TRBD1. This CDR3 spans 13 amino acids. The ends lost 6 bases at V and 6 bases at J; junction bases unmatched: 6. Germline V gene sequence: CDR1 SGHRS, CDR2 YFSETQ. DNA for the CDR3: TGCGCCAGCAAGTCCGGACAGGGGGGCGAGCAGTACTTC. Protein sequence: CASKSGQGGEQYF. The variable domain in full, completed from reference TRBV5-1 and TRBJ2-7, reads KAGVTQTPRYLIKTRGQQVTLSCSPISGHRSVSWYQQTPGQGLQFLFEYFSETQRNKGNFPGRFSGRQFSNSRSEMNVSTLELGDSALYLCASKSGQGGEQYFGPGTRLTVT.

This clonotype was counted a few times. The V call is TRBV20-1, the J call TRBJ2-4; the D gene is possibly TRBD2 (6 bases). With the DNA end fitting TRBJ2-7 better, the J assignment may be wrong. Germline V gene data show CDR1 as DFQATT and CDR2 as SNEGSKA (reference sequence). The CDR3 length is 15 residues. As DNA, the CDR3 is TGCAGTGCTAGGAGCCCCCAAGCGGGTGGACACGAGCAGTACTTC. Translating gives CSARSPQAGGHEQYF.

This sequence joins TRBV6-1 and TRBJ2-2, with 10 bases matching TRBD2. V lost 2 bases and J lost 6; bases outside the gene matches: 3. Germline CDR1 and CDR2: MNHNS and SASEGT. The CDR3 length is 15 residues. This chain's CDR3 is CASSERLAGAGELFF. The CDR3 coding sequence is TGTGCCAGCAGTGAACGGCTAGCGGGGGCCGGGGAGCTGTTTTTT.

This clonotype came up once. J is TRBJ2-7 and V is TRBV27; D possibly uses TRBD1 or TRBD2 (5 bases each). This CDR3 region has 15 residues. Trimming removed 7 bases at V and 0 bases at J, with 16 bases between. Germline CDR1 and CDR2: MNHEY and SMNVEV (reference sequence). CDR3 amino acids: CASILDGTVSYEQYF. For the CDR3, the DNA is TGTGCCAGCATCCTCGATGGGACGGTCTCCTACGAGCAGTACTTC.

V gene TRBV4-2 combines with J gene TRBJ2-7, with D perhaps TRBD2 (6 bases). CDR1 LGHNA and CDR2 YNFKEQ come from the germline V gene. This CDR3 comprises 16 residues. V lost 0 bases and J 0 bases, leaving 12 bases between the germline ends. The CDR3, as DNA: TGTGCCAGCAGCCAAGACCAAGCGGGTACCTCCTACGAGCAGTACTTC. The encoded protein is CASSQDQAGTSYEQYF.

The chain combines TRBV27 with TRBJ1-3; 8 nucleotides align to TRBD1. V lost 2 bases to trimming and J lost 2 bases; unmatched junction nucleotides: 5. Germline lookup yields CDR1 MNHEY and CDR2 SMNVEV (reference sequence). The CDR3 consists of 16 residues. The CDR3 protein is CASSLRTGTAGNTIYF. The DNA of the CDR3 is TGTGCCAGCAGTTTAAGGACAGGGACGGCTGGAAACACCATATATTTT.

The sample holds a few counts of this clonotype. The V gene is TRBV10-3, the J gene TRBJ2-3; 7 bases are shared with TRBD2. This CDR3 comprises 16 residues. V trimming: 3 bases; J trimming: 12 bases; junction bases outside the gene matches: 18. Germline values: CDR1 ENHRY, CDR2 SYGVKD. CDR3 nucleotide sequence: TGTGCCATCAGTGACCCGGGACGACTAGCAGTTAATAACCAGTATTTT. Its translation is CAISDPGRLAVNNQYF.

This clonotype was seen only a few times. The chain is built from TRBV3-1 and TRBJ2-5; D gene uncertain. The V gene's germline CDR1 is LGHDT and CDR2 YNNKEL (reference sequence). V lost 1 base, J lost 4 bases, and 10 bases lay in between. There are 14 residues in the CDR3. The DNA of the CDR3 is TGTGCCAGCAGCCAAGGGCCCCTCGGAGAGACCCAGTACTTC. It is translated as CASSQGPLGETQYF.

In this sample, this clonotype turned up a few times. The chain is built from TRBV6-1 and TRBJ1-2, with a weak D call TRBD1 (6 bases). CDR3 length equals 14 residues. V was cut by 4 bases and J by 8 bases, with 17 bases left in between. Per the germline V gene, CDR1 is MNHNS and CDR2 is SASEGT. The CDR3 reads CASSATDSAKGYTF. The CDR3 DNA reads TGTGCCAGCAGTGCCACGGACAGTGCCAAAGGCTACACCTTC.

On this clonotype itself: Relative to the germline gene, one junction end is altered; a read error may explain this. The chain employs TRBV12-3 or TRBV12-4 and TRBJ2-7; possible D gene TRBD2, 7 bases. The DNA end is a closer match to TRBJ2-5, so the J assignment may be wrong. CDR3 length: 15 amino acids. The CDR3 DNA follows: TGTACCAGCAGTCAACGAGGGGGGGGCTGGGAGACCCAGTACTTC. Residues: CTSSQRGGGWETQYF.

This clonotype has a handful of counts. The V call is TRBV24-1, the J call TRBJ2-5; the match to TRBD1 covers 9 bases. Trimming at V came to 0 bases and at J to 3 bases, leaving 4 bases not matched to a gene. The CDR3 spans 16 residues. CDR1 is KGHDR, CDR2 SFDVKD, per germline. The CDR3 protein is CATSDLAGTGKETQYF. The CDR3 bases are TGTGCCACCAGTGATTTGGCCGGGACAGGGAAAGAGACCCAGTACTTC.

In regard to this clonotype: One end of the junction is discordant with germline, which a read error may explain. J is TRBJ2-6 and V is TRBV29-1; 9 positions agree with TRBD1. The CDR3 covers 15 residues. In germline, CDR1 is SQVTM, CDR2 ANQGSEA. Written as DNA, the CDR3 is TGCAGCGTTGGGGACAGGGACTCTGGGGCCAACGCCCTGACTTTC. Translation gives CSVGDRDSGANALTF. The full variable domain, rest sourced from reference TRBV29-1 and TRBJ2-6, is SAVISQKPSRDICQRGTSLTIQCQVDSQVTMMFWYRQQPGQSLTLIATANQGSEATYESGFVIDKFPISRPNLTFSTLTVSNMSPEDSSIYLCSVGDRDSGANALTFGAGSRLTVL.

This sequence joins TRBV6-2 or TRBV6-3 and TRBJ2-3, with D possibly matching TRBD2 (6 bases). Germline CDR1 is MNHEY and CDR2 is SVGEGT. The germline V and J ends were trimmed by 7 bases and 7 bases, with 21 bases remaining between them. The CDR3 has 15 amino acids. The CDR3, as DNA: TGTGCCAGCAACCTTCTCGCGGGACCCACGAATACGCAGTATTTT. It specifies CASNLLAGPTNTQYF.

The chain couples TRBV12-3 or TRBV12-4 to TRBJ2-7; D is uncertain. V shed 4 bases and J shed 5 bases, with 12 bases lying between them. The length of the CDR3 is 13 residues. The CDR3 protein is CASSWSQINEQYF. The CDR3 DNA sequence: TGTGCCAGCAGTTGGTCACAAATAAACGAGCAGTACTTC.

This clonotype was counted only a few times. The chain is built from TRBV10-3 and TRBJ2-3; tentatively, D is TRBD1 (6 bases). Germline-derived CDR1 and CDR2 are ENHRY and SYGVKD. Trimming took off 7 bases at V and 5 bases at J, with 7 bases between the two ends. The CDR3 sequence is 11 residues long. CDR3 coding DNA: TGTGCCATCACAGGGGAAGATACGCAGTATTTT. Its protein product is CAITGEDTQYF.

The genes are TRBV9 and TRBJ2-1; 11 bases map to TRBD1. Germline CDR1 SGDLS, CDR2 YYNGEE. The CDR3 loop spans 15 amino acids. Losses at the gene ends were 1 base for V and 6 bases for J; bases not matched to a gene: 3. The CDR3 protein is CASSVSGTGGNEQFF. In DNA, the CDR3 is TGTGCCAGCAGCGTATCAGGGACAGGGGGCAATGAGCAGTTCTTC.

The V and J genes are TRBV3-1 and TRBJ2-5; D perhaps matches TRBD2 (5 bases). The CDR3 contains 15 residues. CDR1 is LGHDT, CDR2 YNNKEL, per germline (reference sequence). V lost 1 base to trimming and J lost 11 bases, with 20 bases between them. Written as DNA, the CDR3 is TGTGCCAGCAGCCAAGGGACTCTAGTTAACCATGAGCAGTACTTC. Translating gives CASSQGTLVNHEQYF.

This chain uses TRBV28 with TRBJ1-2; possibly TRBD1 for D (5 bases). Trimming took off 4 bases at V and 2 bases at J, with 20 bases between the two ends. Per the germline V gene, CDR1 is MDHEN and CDR2 is SYDVKM. This CDR3 is 17 amino acids long. The DNA for the CDR3 is TGTGCCAGCAGTTCTGACAGTGGGCCGGAGAGGAACTATGGCTACACCTTC. Amino acid sequence: CASSSDSGPERNYGYTF.

The chain combines TRBV20-1 with TRBJ2-1, with 13 bases fitting TRBD2. This CDR3 contains 17 residues. V lost 1 base, J lost 7 bases, and 10 bases stayed unmatched. Germline lookup yields CDR1 DFQATT and CDR2 SNEGSKA (reference sequence). In nucleotides, the CDR3 is TGCAGTGCTAGAGGGACTAGCGGGGGTCTATACGGGAATGAGCAGTTCTTC. Its translation: CSARGTSGGLYGNEQFF.

The chain has TRBV20-1 and TRBJ1-6, with TRBD1 matching over 8 bases. Trimming cost V 7 bases and J 10 bases; bases outside gene matches: 9. This CDR3 is 13 amino acids long. Looked up from germline, CDR1 is DFQATT and CDR2 is SNEGSKA (reference sequence). CDR3 DNA sequence: TGCAGTGTCTCCGGGACAGGAAAATCACCCCTCCACTTT. Its protein is CSVSGTGKSPLHF.

The V call is TRBV4-1, the J call TRBJ2-3; unclear D gene. V lost 1 base and J 3 bases, leaving 8 bases between the germline ends. In germline, CDR1 is MGHRA, CDR2 YSYEKL. This CDR3 spans 14 amino acids. The CDR3 DNA is TGCGCCAGCAGCCAAGTTATAAAGACAGATACGCAGTATTTT. It encodes CASSQVIKTDTQYF.

This chain uses TRBV25-1 with TRBJ2-3; no clear D gene. The CDR3 is 14 residues long. The ends were cut back, 4 bases at V and 4 bases at J, with 12 bases in the middle. Germline V gene lookup returns CDR1 MGHDK and CDR2 SYGVNS. In DNA, the CDR3 is TGTGCCAGCAGTGGGGGTTTAAGGGCAGATACGCAGTATTTT. Translating it yields CASSGGLRADTQYF.